The rows below give T cell receptor beta chains drawn from one sample of a study of a mutant IDH1 vaccine in newly diagnosed glioma. TCRdb's copy holds only in-frame clones and misses some; the assay was immunoSEQ multiplex PCR. Found here are under 75,000 clones, more than 90% of them singletons; the top ten hold about 2.7%. The specimen was PBMCs, collected from a glioma patient treated with radiotherapy, temozolomide or both. The receptor set was obtained from a man aged 45-60 years with glioma. Both conserved end residues are part of each CDR3. Each record gives: V gene, clone size, J gene, CDR3 protein. Size tells how often a clone was seen (once, few, many) or the class of an expanded clone, and some rows leave it out.

v_call: TRBV7-8; clone_size: NA; j_call: TRBJ1-5; cdr3_aa: CASSARGSNQPQHF
v_call: TRBV18; clone_size: NA; j_call: TRBJ1-1; cdr3_aa: CASSPVQGLNTEAFF
v_call: TRBV5-6; clone_size: NA; j_call: TRBJ1-5; cdr3_aa: CASSRGRGSGQPQHF
v_call: TRBV6-1; clone_size: NA; j_call: TRBJ2-3; cdr3_aa: CASSEGGGASDTQYF
v_call: TRBV5-1; clone_size: once; j_call: TRBJ2-1; cdr3_aa: CASSLGGIQSYNEQFF
v_call: TRBV7-2; clone_size: once; j_call: TRBJ2-3; cdr3_aa: CASSLDSSGGRTDTQYF
v_call: TRBV18; clone_size: once; j_call: TRBJ1-1; cdr3_aa: CASSPGQGNTEAFF
v_call: TRBV4-1; clone_size: NA; j_call: TRBJ2-2; cdr3_aa: CASSQVWSTANTGELFF
v_call: TRBV5-1; clone_size: NA; j_call: TRBJ1-5; cdr3_aa: CASSWDRRGQPQHF
v_call: TRBV5-1; clone_size: NA; j_call: TRBJ2-5; cdr3_aa: CASSSIGVRETQYF
v_call: TRBV4-3; clone_size: NA; j_call: TRBJ2-2; cdr3_aa: CASSQEWTNLNTGELFF
v_call: TRBV5-6; clone_size: NA; j_call: TRBJ1-1; cdr3_aa: CASNRVEAEAFF
v_call: TRBV7-2; clone_size: NA; j_call: TRBJ1-6; cdr3_aa: CASSPLSGSPLHF
v_call: TRBV30; clone_size: once; j_call: TRBJ2-5; cdr3_aa: CAWSTSLLGEQYF
v_call: TRBV5-6; clone_size: medium-sized; j_call: TRBJ1-1; cdr3_aa: CASSLAAKRDAEAFF
v_call: TRBV18; clone_size: NA; j_call: TRBJ1-1; cdr3_aa: CASSQGLEAFF
v_call: TRBV27; clone_size: NA; j_call: TRBJ1-1; cdr3_aa: CASSLLSRDTEAFF
v_call: TRBV7-3; clone_size: NA; j_call: TRBJ2-3; cdr3_aa: CASSLSGGLAGGRDTQYF
v_call: TRBV27; clone_size: NA; j_call: TRBJ1-4; cdr3_aa: CASSFGGTNEKLFF
v_call: TRBV9; clone_size: NA; j_call: TRBJ1-1; cdr3_aa: CASSATDHLGAEAFF
v_call: TRBV5-1; clone_size: NA; j_call: TRBJ2-5; cdr3_aa: CASSRDRAQETQYF
v_call: TRBV2; clone_size: NA; j_call: TRBJ1-2; cdr3_aa: CASRGRDSYGYTF
v_call: TRBV11-2; clone_size: NA; j_call: TRBJ1-3; cdr3_aa: CASSLYGVPGNTIYF
v_call: TRBV9; clone_size: NA; j_call: TRBJ1-1; cdr3_aa: CASSRQGVGENTEAFF
v_call: TRBV28; clone_size: NA; j_call: TRBJ2-5; cdr3_aa: CATDLAGSRETQYF
v_call: TRBV4-2; clone_size: NA; j_call: TRBJ1-2; cdr3_aa: CASSQDVAGYTF
v_call: TRBV5-1; clone_size: once; j_call: TRBJ2-1; cdr3_aa: CASSWGAGNNEQFF
v_call: TRBV30; clone_size: NA; j_call: TRBJ2-2; cdr3_aa: CAWSRLIGGATGELFF
v_call: TRBV5-1; clone_size: NA; j_call: TRBJ2-2; cdr3_aa: CASSLSGQGATGELFF
v_call: TRBV27; clone_size: NA; j_call: TRBJ2-7; cdr3_aa: CASRLRDREIYEQYF
v_call: TRBV13; clone_size: NA; j_call: TRBJ1-1; cdr3_aa: CASSLPGVGTEAFF
v_call: TRBV6-5; clone_size: NA; j_call: TRBJ2-2; cdr3_aa: CASSYSYRADTGELFF
v_call: TRBV21-1; clone_size: NA; j_call: TRBJ2-1; cdr3_aa: CASSKETPGLTTEDNEQFF
v_call: TRBV7-3; clone_size: NA; j_call: TRBJ2-6; cdr3_aa: CASSPGPAGGANVLTF
v_call: TRBV4-1; clone_size: NA; j_call: TRBJ1-2; cdr3_aa: CASSQDRQGAYGYTF
v_call: TRBV28; clone_size: NA; j_call: TRBJ1-2; cdr3_aa: CASSLGTGYGYTF
v_call: TRBV6-5; clone_size: NA; j_call: TRBJ2-1; cdr3_aa: CASSYNSASYNEQFF
v_call: TRBV19; clone_size: once; j_call: TRBJ1-2; cdr3_aa: CASTDRVDYTF
v_call: TRBV12-2; clone_size: once; j_call: TRBJ2-5; cdr3_aa: CASRLLAGEETQYF
v_call: TRBV7-9; clone_size: NA; j_call: TRBJ1-2; cdr3_aa: CASSHRTAGERGYTF
v_call: TRBV25-1; clone_size: NA; j_call: TRBJ1-1; cdr3_aa: CASSESKGARVTEAFF
v_call: TRBV30; clone_size: NA; j_call: TRBJ2-2; cdr3_aa: CAWSVTSGRRELFF
v_call: TRBV7-9; clone_size: NA; j_call: TRBJ1-3; cdr3_aa: CASSLLGTGSGNTIYF
v_call: TRBV7-8; clone_size: NA; j_call: TRBJ1-1; cdr3_aa: CASSAQVNTEAFF
v_call: TRBV7-2; clone_size: NA; j_call: TRBJ2-3; cdr3_aa: CASSLQTGGASDTQYF
v_call: TRBV10-1; clone_size: NA; j_call: TRBJ1-1; cdr3_aa: CASSDPGESTEAFF
v_call: TRBV19; clone_size: NA; j_call: TRBJ1-5; cdr3_aa: CASSMWTGARQPQHF
v_call: TRBV7-2; clone_size: NA; j_call: TRBJ1-1; cdr3_aa: CASSAAAGNTEAFF
v_call: TRBV5-4; clone_size: NA; j_call: TRBJ1-2; cdr3_aa: CASSLDRVDYGYTF
v_call: TRBV5-1; clone_size: NA; j_call: TRBJ1-5; cdr3_aa: CASSLFPDRGNQPQHF
v_call: TRBV5-1; clone_size: NA; j_call: TRBJ2-7; cdr3_aa: CASSLGWEGRYEQYF
v_call: TRBV5-1; clone_size: NA; j_call: TRBJ1-1; cdr3_aa: CASSFKGQGGNTEAFF
v_call: TRBV7-9; clone_size: NA; j_call: TRBJ2-7; cdr3_aa: CASLGGGHEQYF
v_call: TRBV9; clone_size: NA; j_call: TRBJ2-3; cdr3_aa: CASSVASGGARTDTQYF
v_call: TRBV28; clone_size: NA; j_call: TRBJ2-1; cdr3_aa: CASSLGLNEQFF